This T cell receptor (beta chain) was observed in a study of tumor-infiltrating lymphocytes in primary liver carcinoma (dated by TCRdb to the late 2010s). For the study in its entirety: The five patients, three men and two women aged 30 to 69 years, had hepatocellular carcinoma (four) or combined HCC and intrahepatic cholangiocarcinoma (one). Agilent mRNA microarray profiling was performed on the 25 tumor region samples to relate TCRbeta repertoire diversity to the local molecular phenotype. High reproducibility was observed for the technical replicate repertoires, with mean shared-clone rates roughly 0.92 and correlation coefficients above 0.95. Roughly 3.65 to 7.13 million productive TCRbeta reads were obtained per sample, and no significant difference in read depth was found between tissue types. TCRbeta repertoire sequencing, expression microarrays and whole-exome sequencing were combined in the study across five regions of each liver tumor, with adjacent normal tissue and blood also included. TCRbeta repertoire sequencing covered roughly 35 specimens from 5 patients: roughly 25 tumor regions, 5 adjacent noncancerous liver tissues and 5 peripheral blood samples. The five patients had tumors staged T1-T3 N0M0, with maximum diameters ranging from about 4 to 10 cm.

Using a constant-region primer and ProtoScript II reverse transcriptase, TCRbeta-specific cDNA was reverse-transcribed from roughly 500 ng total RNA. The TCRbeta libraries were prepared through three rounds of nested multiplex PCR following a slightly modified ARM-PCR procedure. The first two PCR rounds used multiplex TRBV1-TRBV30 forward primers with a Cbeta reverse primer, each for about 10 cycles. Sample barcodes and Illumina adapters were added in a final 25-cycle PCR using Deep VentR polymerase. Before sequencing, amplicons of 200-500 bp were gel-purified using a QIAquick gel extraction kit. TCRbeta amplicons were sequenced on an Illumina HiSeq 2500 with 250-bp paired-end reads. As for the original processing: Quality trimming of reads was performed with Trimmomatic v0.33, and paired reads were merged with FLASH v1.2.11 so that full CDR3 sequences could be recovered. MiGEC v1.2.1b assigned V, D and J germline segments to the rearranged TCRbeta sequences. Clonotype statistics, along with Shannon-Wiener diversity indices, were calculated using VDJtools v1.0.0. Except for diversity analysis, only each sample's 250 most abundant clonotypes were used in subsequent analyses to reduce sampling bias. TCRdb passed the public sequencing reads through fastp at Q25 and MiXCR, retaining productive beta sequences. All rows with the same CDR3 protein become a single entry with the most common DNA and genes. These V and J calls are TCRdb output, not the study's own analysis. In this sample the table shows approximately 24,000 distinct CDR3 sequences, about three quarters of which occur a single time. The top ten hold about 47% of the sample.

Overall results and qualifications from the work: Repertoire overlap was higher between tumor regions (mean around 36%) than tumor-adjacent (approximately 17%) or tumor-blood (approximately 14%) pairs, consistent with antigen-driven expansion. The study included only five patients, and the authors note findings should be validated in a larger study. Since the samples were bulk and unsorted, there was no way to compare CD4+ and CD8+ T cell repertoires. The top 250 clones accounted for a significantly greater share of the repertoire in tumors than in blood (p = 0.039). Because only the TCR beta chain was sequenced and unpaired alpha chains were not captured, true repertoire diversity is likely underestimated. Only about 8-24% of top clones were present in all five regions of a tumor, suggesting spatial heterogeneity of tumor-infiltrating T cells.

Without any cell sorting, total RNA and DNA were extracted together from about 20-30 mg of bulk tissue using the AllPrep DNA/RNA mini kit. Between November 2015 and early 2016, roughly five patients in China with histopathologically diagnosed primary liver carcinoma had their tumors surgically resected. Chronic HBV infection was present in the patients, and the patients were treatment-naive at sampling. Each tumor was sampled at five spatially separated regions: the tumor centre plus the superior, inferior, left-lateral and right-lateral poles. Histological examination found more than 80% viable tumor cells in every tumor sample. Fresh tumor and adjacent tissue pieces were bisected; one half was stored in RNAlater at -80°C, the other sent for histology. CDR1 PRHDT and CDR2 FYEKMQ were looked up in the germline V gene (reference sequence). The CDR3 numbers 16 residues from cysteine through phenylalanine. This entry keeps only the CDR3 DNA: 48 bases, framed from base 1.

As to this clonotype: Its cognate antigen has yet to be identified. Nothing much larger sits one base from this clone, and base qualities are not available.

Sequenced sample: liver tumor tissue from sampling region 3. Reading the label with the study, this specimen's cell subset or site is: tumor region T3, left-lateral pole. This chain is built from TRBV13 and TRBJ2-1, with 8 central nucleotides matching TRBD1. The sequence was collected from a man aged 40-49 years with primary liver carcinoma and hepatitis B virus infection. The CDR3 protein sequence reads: CSNSLRQGIPYNEQFF. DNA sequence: TGTTCCAACAGCTTACGACAGGGGATCCCCTACAATGAGCAGTTCTTC.